The 8 T cell receptor beta chains presented below share a single source sample, sequenced in a study of multiple sclerosis patients with progressive multifocal leukoencephalopathy. Time point meaning: before natalizumab initiation. The protocol was immunoSEQ multiplex PCR, while the TCRdb copy is restricted to in-frame clones and leaves out a portion. The data hold under 40,000 clones, with 80% to 95% observed a single time. Sequencing input: PBMCs. These receptors were collected from a man aged 25 to 40 with multiple sclerosis.

This clone has a handful of counts. The CDR3 protein is CASSPGQSPLYEQYF. CDR3 in DNA: TGTGCCAGTAGCCCCGGACAGTCCCCCCTCTACGAGCAGTACTTC. V and J are TRBV19 and TRBJ2-7, with a weak D call TRBD1 (6 bases). Trimming removed 6 bases from V and 3 bases from J, with 18 bases in between. The length of the CDR3 is 15 residues. Germline-derived CDR1 and CDR2 are LNHDA and SQIVND (reference sequence).

Details on this clone: The junction departs from germline at one end; a sequencing error may be responsible. Other DNA sequences from this sample encode an identical CDR3 as well. The rearrangement joins TRBV2 to TRBJ2-1, with 14 nucleotides matching TRBD2. In germline, CDR1 is SNHLY, CDR2 FYNNEI. This CDR3 region has 15 residues. The CDR3 region has the DNA TGCGCCAGCAGTGTCCGACTAGCGGGGGGGTCGGAGCAGTTCTTC. It codes for CASSVRLAGGSEQFF.

The chain combines TRBV4-3 with TRBJ1-2; D call uncertain. Germline loops: CDR1 LGHNA, CDR2 YSLEER. V was clipped by 0 bases and J by 2 bases, with 10 bases between them. CDR3 length: 15 residues. The CDR3 protein is CASSQDRRRNYGYTF. CDR3 nucleotide sequence: TGCGCCAGCAGCCAAGATAGGCGCAGAAACTATGGCTACACCTTC.

This clone was recorded once. The chain recombines TRBV19 with TRBJ2-3; TRBD2 matches 7 bases. The germline V gene has CDR1 LNHDA and CDR2 SQIVND (reference sequence). CDR3 length: 15 residues. V lost 6 bases to trimming and J lost 3 bases; unmatched junction nucleotides: 9. The CDR3 DNA is TGTGCCAGTAGGGACCCACTAGCGCTGACAGATACGCAGTATTTT. Protein: CASRDPLALTDTQYF.

The chain is built from TRBV5-6 and TRBJ2-7; D uncertain. This CDR3 is built from 15 residues. The germline V and J ends were trimmed by 2 bases and 2 bases, with 14 bases remaining between them. Germline assignment: CDR1 SGHDT and CDR2 YYEEEE. Here the CDR3 DNA reads TGTGCCAGCAGCTTCCCCAAAAAAACAGCCTACGAGCAGTACGTC. Protein sequence: CASSFPKKTAYEQYV.

The genes are TRBV7-6 and TRBJ2-1; 9 bases fit TRBD2. V shed 1 base and J 8 bases; nucleotides not matched to a gene: 6. The CDR3 runs 15 residues. Looked up from germline, CDR1 is SGHVS and CDR2 is FNYEAQ. The CDR3 region has the DNA TGTGCCAGCAGCTTAGGTTTTAGCGGGAGCGATGAGCAGTTCTTC. This gives the protein CASSLGFSGSDEQFF.

This chain connects TRBV19 to TRBJ1-5; perhaps TRBD1 as D (6 bases). This CDR3 is 15 amino acids long. Germline V CDR1 and CDR2: LNHDA, SQIVND (reference sequence). V was trimmed by 9 bases and J by 1 base, leaving 16 bases between them. The CDR3 DNA reads TGTGCCAGCCAATTGGGACAAATAAGCAATCAGCCCCAGCATTTT. The encoded protein is CASQLGQISNQPQHF.

V usage is TRBV4-3 and J usage is TRBJ2-1, with D perhaps TRBD2 (6 bases). V was clipped by 1 base and J by 4 bases, with 11 bases between them. Germline-derived CDR1 and CDR2 are LGHNA and YSLEER. The CDR3 length is 15 residues. CDR3: CASSQGQAGYNEQFF. The CDR3 nucleotides are TGCGCCAGCAGCCAAGGACAAGCGGGTTACAATGAGCAGTTCTTC.